The text below deals with one T cell receptor (beta chain). The sample originates from a study of early T cells in non-severe SARS-CoV-2 infection. The CDR3 is made up of 13 amino acids. Between the trimmed V and J ends, which lost 7 bases and 2 bases, there was a span of 9 bases. The V gene's germline CDR1 is SEHNR and CDR2 FQNEAQ (reference sequence). TCRdb processed the 5' RACE reads anew with MiXCR; each CDR3 protein has one entry. The sample has about 77,000 distinct CDR3 sequences, 15% to 20% seen once; the top ten hold 2.9%. The source material was whole blood. The receptor was isolated from an adult who was a healthcare worker with PCR-confirmed SARS-CoV-2 infection or an uninfected control (not recorded which). The chain is built from TRBV7-9 and TRBJ2-1; maybe TRBD1 (5 bases). The CDR3 region is CASTTGAYNEQFF. CDR3 bases: TGTGCCAGCACCACAGGAGCCTACAATGAGCAGTTCTTC.